This entry is about one T cell receptor beta chain. RNA was extracted from bulk tissue without any cell sorting. Newly diagnosed lung cancer patients had thoracic surgery in China, August–November 2014, without prior chemotherapy. The source of the sample is a study of tumor and adjacent non-tumor tissue in lung cancer. Across the study: Aged roughly 31 to 76 years, patients included 9 to 11 men and a few women with stage I to III disease.

A modified ARM-PCR protocol with three rounds of nested PCR amplified TCRbeta. TCRdb ran MiXCR on the multiplex PCR reads and lists one entry per CDR3 protein. The table shows about 140,000 distinct CDR3 sequences, with around 60% occurring only once. The CDR3 totals 11 residues. Germline lookup yields CDR1 SQVTM and CDR2 ANQGSEA. The sample comprised lung tumor tissue. The sequence came from a man in his 60s with small cell lung cancer. The chain carries TRBV29-1 and TRBJ2-5; the match to TRBD1 covers 8 bases. DNA of the CDR3: TGCAGGTGCGGACAGGGCGAGACCCAGTACTTC. Translation gives CRCGQGETQYF.